This TCR beta chain stems from a study of cytomegalovirus exposure and HLA in healthy donors. Study information: Previous work identified roughly 110 million unique TCR beta sequences from around 180 million T cells. Study conclusions and caveats: As a later analysis revealed, most CMV-associated TCR beta chains appeared HLA-restricted. An apparent linkage of common viral pathogens to several of the most significant clusters emerged in a later analysis.

A multiplex PCR was run with 60 Vbeta primers and 13 Jbeta primers. The table came from immunoSEQ multiplex PCR; TCRdb's copy has only in-frame clones and leaves some out. The data show about 220,000 clones, 65% to 85% seen once. In regard to this clone: Its matching antigen is unknown.

This CDR3 comprises 14 residues. CDR1 and CDR2 (germline): LGHNA, YNFKEQ. The V gene lost 2 bases and the J gene lost 3 bases, with 9 bases spanning the gap. The material sequenced was PBMCs. The chain carries TRBV4-2 and TRBJ2-3, with a tentative D call TRBD2 (6 bases). This TCR was recovered from a boy between 2 and 10 years old in good health and CMV-seronegative. CDR3 amino acids: CASSQTSQTDTQYF. The CDR3 DNA reads TGTGCCAGCAGCCAAACTAGCCAAACAGATACGCAGTATTTT.